What follows are 13 T cell receptor beta chains derived from one specimen sequenced in a study of early T cells in non-severe SARS-CoV-2 infection. Using its own MiXCR run on the 5' RACE reads, TCRdb lists one record per CDR3 protein. The sample lists tens of thousands of distinct CDR3 sequences; approximately 6.1% were seen once. Material: whole blood, obtained at baseline. Receptors were obtained from an adult who was a healthcare worker with PCR-confirmed SARS-CoV-2 infection or an uninfected control (not recorded which).

This clonotype was recorded at least ten times. The chain employs TRBV4-2 and TRBJ2-3; 11 bases agree with TRBD2. The V gene's germline CDR1 is LGHNA and CDR2 YNFKEQ. The junction had 14 bases not matched to a gene; V was cut back by 4 bases and J by 5 bases. The CDR3 has 18 amino acids. CDR3 DNA: TGTGCCAGCAGCCTCATCAAACTAGCGGGAGACGGGAAAGATACGCAGTATTTT. Amino acid sequence: CASSLIKLAGDGKDTQYF.

The chain couples TRBV24-1 to TRBJ2-3, with D unresolved. Trimming cost V 1 base and J 1 base, with 11 bases left between them. Germline V gives CDR1 KGHDR, CDR2 SFDVKD. This CDR3 is built from 16 residues. CDR3 sequence: CATSDFGLDGTDTQYF. The CDR3 DNA is TGTGCCACCAGTGATTTCGGCCTAGACGGCACAGATACGCAGTATTTT.

The chain combines TRBV7-2 with TRBJ1-5; no clear D gene. Trimming stripped 4 bases from V and 3 bases from J, with 7 bases between. The CDR3 runs to 13 residues. The germline CDR1 and CDR2 sequences are SGHTA and FQGNSA. The CDR3 reads CASSSIYNQPQHF. CDR3 nucleotides: TGTGCCAGCAGCTCCATATACAATCAGCCCCAGCATTTT. Complete variable domain (other parts from reference TRBV7-2 and TRBJ1-5): GAGVSQSPSNKVTEKGKDVELRCDPISGHTALYWYRQSLGQGLEFLIYFQGNSAPDKSGLPSDRFSAERTGGSVSTLTIQRTQQEDSAVYLCASSSIYNQPQHFGDGTRLSIL.

In this sample, this clonotype turned up many times. The V gene is TRBV12-3 or TRBV12-4, the J gene TRBJ2-1; 10 bases align to TRBD1. This CDR3 region has 15 residues. V gave up 5 bases and J gave up 9 bases; unmatched junction bases: 10. CDR3 region: CASSAPGTGDGEQFF. Written as DNA, the CDR3 is TGTGCCAGCAGTGCTCCCGGGACAGGGGACGGTGAGCAGTTCTTC.

The sample holds a few counts of this clonotype. V usage is TRBV4-3 and J usage is TRBJ2-2; perhaps TRBD2 as D (6 bases). CDR3 length: 16 amino acids. Germline assignment: CDR1 LGHNA and CDR2 YSLEER. The V and J ends lost 3 bases and 4 bases respectively, with 15 bases between them. Here the CDR3 reads CASSQAGGALTGELFF. As DNA, the CDR3 is TGCGCCAGCAGCCAGGCCGGAGGGGCCCTCACCGGGGAGCTGTTTTTT.

Ten or more counts support this clonotype. The rearrangement uses TRBV6-5 and TRBJ1-1; D uncertain. The V and J ends lost 8 bases and 1 base respectively, with 5 bases between them. This CDR3 has 11 amino acids. Germline loops: CDR1 MNHEY, CDR2 SVGAGI. The CDR3: CASSKNTEAFF. DNA for the CDR3: TGTGCCAGCTCGAAGAACACTGAAGCTTTCTTT.

This clonotype has ten or more counts. The J gene is TRBJ1-1, the V gene TRBV7-8; TRBD1 is a possible D gene (5 bases). This CDR3 is built from 15 residues. V was trimmed by 4 bases and J by 3 bases, leaving 15 bases between them. From germline, CDR1 is SGHVS and CDR2 FQNEAQ. The CDR3: CASSSAGQGYTEAFF. In nucleotides, the CDR3 is TGTGCCAGCAGCTCAGCAGGGCAGGGTTACACTGAAGCTTTCTTT.

This clonotype was observed many times. The chain employs TRBV7-8 and TRBJ2-5, with a tentative D call TRBD1 (7 bases). The CDR3 is 13 amino acids. The V gene lost 6 bases and the J gene lost 5 bases, with 13 bases spanning the gap. The germline CDR1 and CDR2 sequences are SGHVS and FQNEAQ. The CDR3 spells CASRTRGRETQYF. The CDR3 bases are TGTGCCAGCAGAACCAGGGGGAGGGAGACCCAGTACTTC.

This clonotype was seen more than once but under ten times. This chain connects TRBV3-1 to TRBJ2-1, with D tentatively TRBD2 (5 bases). The germline CDR1 and CDR2 sequences are LGHDT and YNNKEL (reference sequence). The CDR3 sequence is 13 residues long. Trimming shortened V by 3 bases and J by 6 bases, and 9 bases separated the two germline ends. The CDR3 region is CASSQRRRNEQFF. In nucleotides, the CDR3 is TGTGCCAGCAGCCAGCGGAGGCGCAATGAGCAGTTCTTC.

The chain recombines TRBV28 with TRBJ2-1, with TRBD1 matching 12 bases. This CDR3 spans 11 amino acids. V lost 8 bases, J lost 15 bases, and 5 bases stayed unmatched. From germline, CDR1 is MDHEN and CDR2 SYDVKM. The CDR3 DNA reads as TGTGCCAGCCAGGGACAGGGGGCGTGGTTCTTC. Protein product: CASQGQGAWFF.

The chain couples TRBV21-1 to TRBJ1-5; the DNA was not used to check the table's D call, TRBD1. TRBV21-1 is a pseudogene segment. The CDR3 is 16 amino acids. In DNA, the CDR3 is TGTGCCAGCAGCGCGCACCCACACAGGGAGAATCAGCCCCAGCATTTT. Translating gives CASSAHPHRENQPQHF.

This clonotype was seen ten or more times. The V gene is TRBV2, the J gene TRBJ1-1; D might be TRBD1 (6 bases). This CDR3 is 14 amino acids long. CDR1 and CDR2 from the germline V gene are SNHLY and FYNNEI. Trimming took off 7 bases at V and 5 bases at J, with 17 bases between the two ends. DNA of the CDR3: TGTGCCAGCATCCAGAACAGGGTGAGGACTGAAGCTTTCTTT. It codes for CASIQNRVRTEAFF.

In its sample, this clonotype was seen many times. The chain links TRBV6-2 or TRBV6-3 to TRBJ2-3, with D perhaps matching TRBD1 or TRBD2 (5 bases each). The CDR3 consists of 13 residues. Trimming removed 9 bases from V and 2 bases from J, with 12 bases in between. The germline V gene encodes CDR1 MNHEY and CDR2 SVGEGT. The CDR3 bases are TGTGCCAGTAGGGACGAGCTCACAGATACGCAGTATTTT. Protein sequence: CASRDELTDTQYF.